Listed below are T cell receptor beta chains from one sample, sequenced in a study of T cell responses to AZD1222 COVID-19 vaccine. The table came from immunoSEQ multiplex PCR; TCRdb's copy has only in-frame clones and leaves some out. The sample records fewer than 200,000 clones, about 90% being singletons. This specimen consisted of peripheral blood, obtained on day 0 of AZD1222 vaccination. The receptors here all came from an adult in good health. Both conserved end residues are part of each CDR3. Each record gives: J gene, D gene, V gene, clone size, CDR3 DNA, CDR3 protein. A D gene is named only where the DNA matches it firmly. The size of a clone is reported for some rows only, either as once, few or many, or as a class for expanded clones.

>TRBJ1-3|-|TRBV19|-
TGTGCCAGTAGTTGGAGGGGTATGGATAACACCATATATTTT
CASSWRGMDNTIYF
>TRBJ1-5|TRBD1|TRBV5-6|-
TGTGCCAGCAGCTCGGGACAGACAAATCAGCCCCAGCATTTT
CASSSGQTNQPQHF
>TRBJ2-4|-|TRBV7-9|-
TGTGCCAGCAGCTTAGTGTCGGGAGCCAAAAACATTCAGTACTTC
CASSLVSGAKNIQYF
>TRBJ2-1|TRBD2|TRBV3-1/TRBV3-2|-
TGTGCCAGCAGCCCGTTTTCCGGGACTAGCGGGAGTGATGAGCAGTTCTTC
CASSPFSGTSGSDEQFF
>TRBJ1-2|TRBD1|TRBV5-6|-
TGTGCCAGCAGCCCGGGACAGGGGGCGACTGGCTACACCTTC
CASSPGQGATGYTF
>TRBJ2-7|TRBD2|TRBV4-1|few
TGCGCCAGCAGCCAAGCAAATATGGGACTAGCGGGAGGCGAGCAGTACTTC
CASSQANMGLAGGEQYF
>TRBJ2-3|-|TRBV24-1|-
TGTGCCACACAGGATCCCGGTCTCCCTACGCAGTATTTT
CATQDPGLPTQYF
>TRBJ2-7|TRBD2|TRBV6-1|-
TGTGCCAGCAGTGAAGCCCTGGAGGTAGTAGCGGGGACCTACGAGCAGTACTTC
CASSEALEVVAGTYEQYF
>TRBJ1-4|-|TRBV7-2|-
TGTGCCAGCAGCTTAAGAGGAACGACTAATGAAAAACTGTTTTTT
CASSLRGTTNEKLFF
>TRBJ1-2|-|TRBV7-2|-
TGTGCCAGCAGCCTCGGTGGGGGCGTCAACTATGGCTACACCTTC
CASSLGGGVNYGYTF
>TRBJ2-1|-|TRBV6-5|-
TGTGCCAGCTTGGCGGGATGGCAGTTCTTC
CASLAGWQFF
>TRBJ2-7|TRBD2|TRBV2|-
TGTGCCAGCCAGAGGTCGGTTAGCGGGAGGCTTGACTCCTACGAGCAGTACTTC
CASQRSVSGRLDSYEQYF
>TRBJ1-5|TRBD1|TRBV28|-
TGTGCCAGCAGCCGACCGGGACAGGACGAGTATAGCAATCAGCCCCAGCATTTT
CASSRPGQDEYSNQPQHF
>TRBJ1-1|-|TRBV3-1/TRBV3-2|few
TGTGCCAGCAGCCACCATCTAGGACAGATGAACACTGAAGCTTTCTTT
CASSHHLGQMNTEAFF
>TRBJ2-1|-|TRBV9|once
TGTGCCAGCAGCGTAGTAGGTGAGCAGTTCTTC
CASSVVGEQFF
>TRBJ1-1|TRBD1|TRBV18|-
TGTGCCAGCTCTCCCCAGCCGGGACAGGGGACTGAAGCTTTCTTT
CASSPQPGQGTEAFF
>TRBJ2-7|-|TRBV5-3|-
TGTGCCAGAAGCTTGGGTTGGCAGGCCTACGAGCAGTACTTC
CARSLGWQAYEQYF
>TRBJ2-2|TRBD2|TRBV2|-
TGTGCCACCCCCCTGGGGGAGGGTGTAAAGACCGGGGAGCTGTTTTTT
CATPLGEGVKTGELFF
>TRBJ2-1|-|TRBV9|-
TGTGCCAGCAGCGCAATCGGCTCCTACAATGAGCAGTTCTTC
CASSAIGSYNEQFF
>TRBJ2-1|-|TRBV27|-
TGTGCCAGCAGTTTACCGGGATCGGGCTACAATGAGCAGTTCTTC
CASSLPGSGYNEQFF
>TRBJ1-6|-|TRBV30|-
TGTGCCTGGAGTGTCGGTTCACCCCTCCACTTT
CAWSVGSPLHF
>TRBJ2-3|-|TRBV27|-
TGTGCCAGCAGTTTGTACGGGAGCAGGACAGATACGCAGTATTTT
CASSLYGSRTDTQYF
>TRBJ2-2|-|TRBV6-5|once
TGTGCCAGCGATCCAAGTGCAGGGAACACCGGGGAGCTGTTTTTT
CASDPSAGNTGELFF
>TRBJ2-3|-|TRBV4-1|-
TGCGCCAGCAGCCCCGACTTATCAAGAGATACGCAGTATTTT
CASSPDLSRDTQYF
>TRBJ2-3|-|TRBV25-1|once
TGTGCCAGCAGTGAAATCGGCACAGATACGCAGTATTTT
CASSEIGTDTQYF
>TRBJ2-5|TRBD1|TRBV10-3|-
TGTGCCATCAGCCCTGGGACAGGGGAGGTTGGGGAGACCCAGTACTTC
CAISPGTGEVGETQYF
>TRBJ2-1|-|TRBV7-2|-
TGTGCCAGCAGCTTAAGGCAGGGGATATACAATGAGCAGTTCTTC
CASSLRQGIYNEQFF
>TRBJ1-2|-|TRBV3-1/TRBV3-2|few
TGTGCCAGCAGCCCTGGGTGGCACTATGGCTACACCTTC
CASSPGWHYGYTF